This TCR beta chain was retrieved from a study of OX40 agonist ivuxolimab in advanced cancers. Broader study findings: There was clonal expansion of CD4+ and CD8+ blood T cells by week 6 at 0.1 to 3.0 mg/kg. Certain nonresponders likewise exhibited a low normalized T-cell clonal expansion.

There are a few counts of this clone. Its cognate antigen is unknown. Some clones are missing from TCRdb's copy, which holds only in-frame ones; the method was immunoSEQ multiplex PCR. This sample has about 74,000 clones, with more than 65% found just once. The CDR3 runs 14 residues. The V end lost 6 bases, the J end lost 2 bases, and 12 bases lay between the germline ends. The germline gives CDR1 MNHEY, CDR2 SMNVEV (reference sequence). The sample in question was CD4+ or CD8+ T cells sorted from blood, obtained in a trial of the OX40 agonist ivuxolimab. The receptor's source is an adult with an advanced solid tumor such as melanoma, head and neck, liver or kidney cancer. The J gene is TRBJ2-3, the V gene TRBV27; unclear D gene. CDR3 DNA sequence: TGTGCCAGCAGAATCATCGGCGTCACAGATACGCAGTATTTT. Residues: CASRIIGVTDTQYF.